Listed here are 20 T cell receptor beta chains from one sample, sequenced in a study of radiation and T cells in renal cell carcinoma. Documented time point: baseline pretreatment blood. Treatment in this sample: 15 Gy SBRT to primary tumor, nephrectomy 4 weeks later. Here immunoSEQ multiplex PCR was the method, and the copy in TCRdb shows in-frame clones only, minus some. The sample includes about 49,000 clones, approximately 83% seen only once; the top ten take 25% to 35%. Sequenced material: blood, taken from a patient whose treatment included radiotherapy and nephrectomy. These receptors were obtained from a woman aged 70-85 years with renal cell carcinoma.

This clone was seen a single time. This chain joins TRBV5-6 and TRBJ2-2, with 14 nucleotides matching TRBD2. Germline trimming cut 3 bases from V and 4 bases from J; bases unmatched to any gene: 5. Germline V gives CDR1 SGHDT, CDR2 YYEEEE. CDR3 length equals 17 residues. The CDR3 here is CASSSGLAGEFTGELFF. CDR3 nucleotides: TGTGCCAGCAGCTCGGGACTAGCGGGAGAATTCACCGGGGAGCTGTTTTTT.

This clone was seen just once. The chain carries TRBV7-7 and TRBJ2-5; the D is unclear. The CDR3 is made up of 13 amino acids. The germline V gene has CDR1 SSHAT and CDR2 FNYEAQ (reference sequence). Trimming removed 5 bases from V and 3 bases from J, with 10 bases in between. CDR3 region: CASSLTAEETQYF. CDR3 bases: TGTGCCAGCAGCCTGACCGCGGAAGAGACCCAGTACTTC.

The V and J genes are TRBV10-3 and TRBJ2-7, with D unclear. This CDR3 spans 12 amino acids. Germline V gene data show CDR1 as ENHRY and CDR2 as SYGVKD. The V end lost 3 bases, the J end lost 5 bases, and 8 bases lay between the germline ends. For the CDR3, the DNA is TGTGCCATCAGTGAAGGAACAGACGAGCAGTACTTC. Amino acid sequence: CAISEGTDEQYF.

This rearrangement joins TRBV4-1 to TRBJ2-7, with TRBD2 as a possible D gene (5 bases). V lost 2 bases to trimming and J lost 4 bases, with 15 bases between them. Germline V gene data show CDR1 as MGHRA and CDR2 as YSYEKL. CDR3 size: 15 residues. The CDR3 region is CASSQPRRGRYEQYF. The CDR3 nucleotides are TGCGCCAGCAGCCAACCGCGCCGGGGAAGGTACGAGCAGTACTTC.

V gene TRBV19 combines with J gene TRBJ2-5; D might be TRBD2 (6 bases). The CDR3 runs 15 residues. Germline V gene sequence: CDR1 LNHDA, CDR2 SQIVND (reference sequence). Trimming took 4 bases from V and 3 from J, leaving 15 bases between them. This CDR3 is CASSSGTNNEETQYF. The CDR3 nucleotides are TGTGCCAGTAGTAGCGGGACGAACAACGAAGAGACCCAGTACTTC.

The V gene is TRBV5-4, the J gene TRBJ2-4, with 8 bases that match TRBD1. The CDR3 contains 14 residues. V gave up 0 bases and J gave up 7 bases; unmatched junction bases: 3. Germline lookup yields CDR1 SGHNT and CDR2 YYREEE (reference sequence). The CDR3 region is CASSLGDRSNIQYF. CDR3 nucleotide sequence: TGTGCCAGCAGCTTGGGGGACAGGTCTAACATTCAGTACTTC.

DNA for the CDR3: TGCGCCAGCAGCCAAGAGGGGCAGGGGGCAGGAAACATTCAGTACTTC. It yields the protein CASSQEGQGAGNIQYF. The rearrangement joins TRBV4-1 to TRBJ2-4, with 8 bases that match TRBD1. CDR3 length: 16 residues. The germline V gene has CDR1 MGHRA and CDR2 YSYEKL. V trimming: 0 bases; J trimming: 6 bases; junction bases outside the gene matches: 7.

J is TRBJ2-7 and V is TRBV13; 10 nucleotides line up with TRBD2. Per the germline V gene, CDR1 is PRHDT and CDR2 is FYEKMQ (reference sequence). Losses at the gene ends were 5 bases for V and 6 bases for J; bases not matched to a gene: 10. This CDR3 has 15 amino acids. The DNA of the CDR3 is TGTGCCAGCAGCCTAGCGGGAGCTTTTAGTGGCGAGCAGTACTTC. Translated, it gives CASSLAGAFSGEQYF.

The chain combines TRBV6-1 with TRBJ2-5, with 9 positions matching TRBD1. The CDR3 has 15 residues. With V trimmed by 5 bases and J by 5 bases, 9 bases remained unmatched. From germline, CDR1 is MNHNS and CDR2 SASEGT. CDR3 sequence reads: CASSTRDRERETQYF. In DNA, the CDR3 is TGTGCCAGCAGTACTCGGGACAGGGAAAGGGAGACCCAGTACTTC.

The genes are TRBV6-1 and TRBJ2-7; 7 positions agree with TRBD1. The CDR3 is made up of 18 amino acids. Germline V gene data show CDR1 as MNHNS and CDR2 as SASEGT. The V gene end was trimmed by 2 bases and the J gene end by 1 base; junction bases not matched to a gene: 14. CDR3 protein: CASSELVLGQDASYEQYF. DNA of the CDR3: TGTGCCAGCAGTGAATTGGTCCTTGGACAGGATGCATCCTACGAGCAGTACTTC.

The V gene is TRBV19, the J gene TRBJ1-5, with TRBD1 as a possible D gene (5 bases). This CDR3 has 13 amino acids. Germline-derived CDR1 and CDR2 are LNHDA and SQIVND (reference sequence). The ends were cut back, 5 bases at V and 5 bases at J, with 10 bases in the middle. The CDR3 loop is CASSPSRDQPQHF. The CDR3, as DNA: TGTGCCAGTAGTCCCTCCAGGGATCAGCCCCAGCATTTT.

V gene TRBV4-3 combines with J gene TRBJ2-7; 12 positions agree with TRBD2. Trimming removed 0 bases from V and 3 bases from J; junction bases left unmatched: 3. The CDR3 runs 16 residues. In germline, CDR1 is LGHNA, CDR2 YSLEER. The CDR3 region is CASSQEATSGSYEQYF. The CDR3 nucleotides are TGCGCCAGCAGCCAAGAGGCGACTAGCGGGAGCTACGAGCAGTACTTC.

V gene TRBV15 combines with J gene TRBJ1-5; D unresolved. The CDR3 is 14 residues long. V lost 1 base and J 6 bases, leaving 10 bases between the germline ends. Germline V gene sequence: CDR1 LNHNV, CDR2 YYDKDF (reference sequence). CDR3 in amino acids: CATSRAHGSQPQHF. The CDR3 DNA reads as TGTGCCACCAGCAGAGCTCACGGCAGTCAGCCCCAGCATTTT.

This clone was seen a handful of times. The chain couples TRBV7-9 to TRBJ1-2; TRBD1 agrees at 7 bases. The CDR3 contains 12 residues. From germline, CDR1 is SEHNR and CDR2 FQNEAQ (reference sequence). V lost 3 bases, J lost 8 bases, and 3 bases stayed unmatched. The CDR3 spells CASSFEDRGYTF. The CDR3 DNA reads TGTGCCAGCAGCTTTGAGGACAGGGGCTACACCTTC.

The chain has TRBV5-1 and TRBJ2-2; D is unresolved. Germline CDR1 is SGHRS and CDR2 is YFSETQ. CDR3 length: 15 residues. V gave up 0 bases and J gave up 1 base, with 7 bases separating them. For the CDR3, the DNA is TGCGCCAGCAGCTTGGGGGTACAGAACACCGGGGAGCTGTTTTTT. This encodes CASSLGVQNTGELFF.

The gene calls are TRBV11-3 and TRBJ2-1; TRBD2 matches 15 bases. The J segment lost 9 bases and the V segment lost 4 bases, leaving 13 bases of the junction unmatched. In germline, CDR1 is SGHNT, CDR2 YENEEA. This CDR3 is 18 amino acids long. For the CDR3, the DNA is TGTGCCAGCAGCTCTCCGGGACTAGCGGGAGGAAAGAAGGGTGAGCAGTTCTTC. Residues: CASSSPGLAGGKKGEQFF.

The chain recombines TRBV5-1 with TRBJ2-5, with 11 bases aligning to TRBD2. CDR3 length: 17 residues. J was trimmed by 2 bases and V by 4 bases; bases with no gene match: 10. The V gene's germline CDR1 is SGHRS and CDR2 YFSETQ. The CDR3 loop is CASSSRTSGSLQETQYF. In nucleotides, the CDR3 is TGCGCCAGCAGCAGTCGGACTAGCGGGTCCTTACAAGAGACCCAGTACTTC.

This clone was observed a single time. The rearrangement uses TRBV2 and TRBJ2-7, with 12 bases lining up with TRBD1. This CDR3 is 15 amino acids long. The V segment lost 4 bases and the J segment 7 bases; nucleotides outside the gene matches: 8. Per the germline V gene, CDR1 is SNHLY and CDR2 is FYNNEI. The CDR3 loop is CASSGDRGPFSEQYF. The CDR3 region has the DNA TGTGCCAGCAGTGGGGACAGGGGGCCATTCTCGGAGCAGTACTTC. The variable domain in full, with the rest retrieved from reference TRBV2 and TRBJ2-7, is EPEVTQTPSHQVTQMGQEVILRCVPISNHLYFYWYRQILGQKVEFLVSFYNNEISEKSEIFDDQFSVERPDGSNFTLKIRSTKLEDSAMYFCASSGDRGPFSEQYFGPGTRLTVT.

The chain joins TRBV10-3 to TRBJ2-5; D possibly corresponds to TRBD2 (5 bases). The CDR3 runs 13 residues. The ends were cut back, 1 base at V and 5 bases at J, with 8 bases in the middle. In germline, CDR1 is ENHRY, CDR2 SYGVKD. The CDR3 protein is CAISEFREETQYF. The CDR3 nucleotides are TGTGCCATCAGTGAGTTTAGGGAGGAGACCCAGTACTTC.

There are a few counts of this clone. The CDR3 sequence: CASSPDGGLSYEQYF. CDR3 nucleotide sequence: TGTGCCAGCAGCCCGGATGGAGGGCTTTCCTACGAGCAGTACTTC. The V and J genes are TRBV7-8 and TRBJ2-7, with D perhaps matching TRBD2 (6 bases). Deletions cut 5 bases from V and 1 base from J, with 15 bases between. Germline lookup yields CDR1 SGHVS and CDR2 FQNEAQ. The CDR3 consists of 15 residues.